This TCR beta chain was profiled in a study of human T cells and chemical hapten exposure. TCRdb used MiXCR to reprocess the RACE reads, holding one entry per CDR3 protein. The sample consists of roughly 96,000 distinct CDR3 sequences, 9.3% of them appearing once. The germline V and J ends were trimmed by 1 base and 2 bases, with 9 bases remaining between them. The V gene's germline CDR1 is LNHDA and CDR2 SQIVND (reference sequence). The CDR3 runs 14 residues. This clonotype appeared a few times. Described time point: patch test 2, 6 weeks after DPC sensitization. This sample's treatment: therapeutic diphenylcyclopropenone sensitization with weekly scalp DPC.

The clonotype comes from a woman between 35 and 50 years old with alopecia areata. Some clones in this sample may be carry-over from other donors' samples. The chain recombines TRBV19 with TRBJ2-7, with a tentative D call TRBD1 (5 bases). Here the sequenced sample was whole blood, taken in connection with sensitization to the hapten diphenylcyclopropenone (DPC). The CDR3 loop reads CASSIVEGAYEQYF. For the CDR3, the DNA is TGTGCCAGTAGTATAGTCGAAGGGGCCTACGAGCAGTACTTC.